These 15 T cell receptor beta chains were sequenced from one sample in a study of T-cell memory formation after mild COVID-19. Each CDR3 protein gets one entry after TCRdb re-called the 5' RACE reads with MiXCR. The repertoire holds around 220,000 distinct CDR3 sequences, with about 16% as singletons. Sequencing used PBMCs or a T cell subset sorted from them (not recorded which). Source of these receptors: a man aged 18 to 30 who had mild COVID-19 (a few samples of this study predate the infection). Cell type and time point are not known.

This clonotype was seen a handful of times. The V call is TRBV7-9, the J call TRBJ2-3, with D possibly matching TRBD1 (5 bases). Germline CDR1 reads SEHNR; CDR2 reads FQNEAQ (reference sequence). Trimming removed 3 bases from V and 4 bases from J, with 8 bases in between. The CDR3 is 13 residues long. The CDR3 here is CASSLAGPDTQYF. The CDR3 bases are TGTGCCAGCAGCTTGGCAGGGCCAGATACGCAGTATTTT.

The chain combines TRBV14 with TRBJ2-7; D is ambiguous. Per germline, CDR1 SGHDN and CDR2 FVKESK. The CDR3 has 13 amino acids. The V and J ends lost 3 bases and 6 bases respectively, with 12 bases between them. The CDR3 DNA sequence: TGTGCCAGCAGCCAGGGTCTAGACTCCGAGCAGTACGTC. Protein: CASSQGLDSEQYV.

The rearrangement links TRBV6-8 to TRBJ1-2, with 7 bases matching TRBD1. The CDR3 consists of 13 residues. Unmatched junction bases numbered 13, after V lost 5 bases and J lost 13 bases. Looked up from germline, CDR1 is MNHGY and CDR2 is SAAAGT. CDR3 coding DNA: TGTGCCAGCAGTCCGACAGGGCTGAACTTAGGCACCTTC. It encodes CASSPTGLNLGTF.

The J gene is TRBJ2-5, the V gene TRBV12-3 or TRBV12-4, with 8 bases matching TRBD2. The CDR3 contains 16 residues. The trim removed 4 bases at V and 4 bases at J, leaving 11 bases unmatched. The CDR3 coding sequence is TGTGCCAGCAGTTCCCCCGTCGGGACTAGAGTAGAGACCCAGTACTTC. Its protein is CASSSPVGTRVETQYF.

This clonotype was recorded a few times. The rearrangement links TRBV11-2 to TRBJ2-7; tentatively, D is TRBD2 (6 bases). Germline assignment: CDR1 SGHAT and CDR2 FQNNGV. The CDR3 loop spans 18 amino acids. V was trimmed by 3 bases and J by 1 base, leaving 22 bases between them. As DNA, the CDR3 is TGTGCCAGCAGCTTTTCGGACGGCGGAGGGTTGTGGTCCTACGAGCAGTACGTC. This codes for CASSFSDGGGLWSYEQYV.

The chain recombines TRBV20-1 with TRBJ2-3; no definite D call. Per the germline V gene, CDR1 is DFQATT and CDR2 is SNEGSKA (reference sequence). V lost 6 bases, J lost 3 bases, and 16 bases lay in between. The CDR3 is 14 amino acids. CDR3 DNA sequence: TGCAGTGCAAAGGGCACCCTAAAGACAGATACGCAGTATTTT. It translates to CSAKGTLKTDTQYF.

The chain carries TRBV11-2 and TRBJ2-3; TRBD2 matches at 10 bases. Losses at the gene ends were 5 bases for V and 4 bases for J; bases not matched to a gene: 12. CDR1 and CDR2 from the germline V gene are SGHAT and FQNNGV. CDR3 length: 17 amino acids. The CDR3 reads CASSVATAGGPPDTQYF. The CDR3 DNA reads as TGTGCCAGCAGCGTGGCTACAGCGGGGGGGCCCCCAGATACGCAGTATTTT.

J is TRBJ2-3 and V is TRBV7-2, with 8 bases lining up with TRBD1. Germline trimming cut 5 bases from V and 6 bases from J; bases unmatched to any gene: 4. The CDR3 sequence is 13 residues long. Germline assignment: CDR1 SGHTA and CDR2 FQGNSA. CDR3 DNA sequence: TGTGCCAGCAGCACCTACAGGGGGGATACGCAGTATTTT. Translation gives CASSTYRGDTQYF. Variable domain in full (rest from reference TRBV7-2 and TRBJ2-3): GAGVSQSPSNKVTEKGKDVELRCDPISGHTALYWYRQSLGQGLEFLIYFQGNSAPDKSGLPSDRFSAERTGGSVSTLTIQRTQQEDSAVYLCASSTYRGDTQYFGPGTRLTVL.

The CDR3 spells CASSIQGLSPLHF. CDR3 in DNA: TGTGCCAGCAGTATACAGGGGTTGTCACCCCTCCACTTT. V is TRBV6-5 and J is TRBJ1-6; 7 positions agree with TRBD1. This CDR3 has 13 residues. CDR1 and CDR2 from the germline V gene are MNHEY and SVGAGI. V lost 5 bases to trimming and J lost 10 bases; unmatched junction nucleotides: 5.

This clonotype turned up a few times. The chain has TRBV6-5 and TRBJ2-3; D uncertain. V dropped 6 bases and J dropped 0 bases, with 7 bases sitting between them. This CDR3 is built from 13 residues. The germline V gene has CDR1 MNHEY and CDR2 SVGAGI. CDR3 nucleotides: TGTGCCAGCAGGCAGGTTAGCACAGATACGCAGTATTTT. It codes for CASRQVSTDTQYF.

This rearrangement joins TRBV5-1 to TRBJ1-5, with D possibly TRBD1 on 6 matching bases. Germline V gene lookup returns CDR1 SGHRS and CDR2 YFSETQ. The ends were cut back, 4 bases at V and 4 bases at J, with 15 bases in the middle. The CDR3 consists of 15 residues. This chain's CDR3 is CASSPMTGTNQPQHF. The DNA for the CDR3 is TGCGCCAGCAGCCCTATGACAGGAACAAATCAGCCCCAGCATTTT.

V and J are TRBV5-6 and TRBJ2-5, with 12 bases matching TRBD2. The CDR3 sequence is 18 residues long. The V segment lost 0 bases and the J segment 2 bases; nucleotides outside the gene matches: 8. CDR1 is SGHDT, CDR2 YYEEEE, per germline. CDR3 sequence reads: CASSLVASGGAVQETQYF. CDR3 nucleotides: TGTGCCAGCAGCTTGGTGGCTAGCGGGGGGGCAGTTCAAGAGACCCAGTACTTC.

The chain uses TRBV6-2 or TRBV6-3 and TRBJ2-2; D gene ambiguous. Germline V lookup: CDR1 MNHEY, CDR2 SVGEGT. The CDR3 is made up of 13 amino acids. V shed 5 bases and J shed 5 bases, with 9 bases lying between them. The DNA for the CDR3 is TGTGCCAGCAGTAACAGAGAGACCGGGGAGCTGTTTTTT. Protein product: CASSNRETGELFF.

V gene TRBV7-6 combines with J gene TRBJ1-2; D may be TRBD1 (6 bases). V lost 6 bases and J lost 3, with 17 bases in between. CDR3 length: 15 amino acids. The germline CDR1 and CDR2 sequences are SGHVS and FNYEAQ. CDR3 bases: TGTGCCAGCAGTCCTAACAGGGCGCTCCACTATGGCTACACCTTC. As protein: CASSPNRALHYGYTF.

The V and J genes are TRBV20-1 and TRBJ2-2; 9 bases fit TRBD1. This CDR3 comprises 14 residues. The J segment lost 7 bases and the V segment lost 2 bases, leaving 5 bases of the junction unmatched. In germline, CDR1 is DFQATT, CDR2 SNEGSKA (reference sequence). The CDR3 DNA is TGCAGTGCTAGAACAGGGGGCGGAGACGGGGAGCTGTTTTTT. Amino acid sequence: CSARTGGGDGELFF.